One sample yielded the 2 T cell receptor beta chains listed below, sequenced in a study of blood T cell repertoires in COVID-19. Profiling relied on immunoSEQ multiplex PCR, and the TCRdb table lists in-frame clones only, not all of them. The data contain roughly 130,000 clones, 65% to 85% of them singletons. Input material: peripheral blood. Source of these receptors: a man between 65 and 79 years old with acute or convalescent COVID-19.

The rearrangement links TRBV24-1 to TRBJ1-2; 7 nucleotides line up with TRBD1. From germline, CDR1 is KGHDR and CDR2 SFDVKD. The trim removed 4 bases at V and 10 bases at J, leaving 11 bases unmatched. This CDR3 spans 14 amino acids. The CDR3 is CATSEGTQGSAYTF. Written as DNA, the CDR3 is TGTGCCACCAGTGAGGGGACACAGGGGTCGGCCTACACCTTC.

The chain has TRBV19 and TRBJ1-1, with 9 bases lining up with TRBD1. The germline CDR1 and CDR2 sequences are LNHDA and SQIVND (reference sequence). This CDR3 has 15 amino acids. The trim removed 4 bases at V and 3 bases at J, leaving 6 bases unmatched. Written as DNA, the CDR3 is TGTGCCAGTAGTACCTCCAGGGACAGGGACACTGAAGCTTTCTTT. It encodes CASSTSRDRDTEAFF.